Sequencing of this TCR beta chain was carried out in a study of shared clonotypes between healthy human individuals. Study-level findings and limits: Clonotypes that were shared across a handful of donors made up around 5% of naive CD4 clonotypes.

This clone was seen only once. No antigen is known for it. The protocol was immunoSEQ multiplex PCR, while the TCRdb copy is restricted to in-frame clones and leaves out a portion. The repertoire holds 2 million to 2.5 million clones, roughly 92% seen once, with 0.37% in the top ten. V lost 0 bases and J 7 bases, leaving 13 bases between the germline ends. This CDR3 is built from 15 residues. Germline V CDR1 and CDR2: MNHNS, SASEGT. This TCR derives from a man aged 18 to 29 in good health. Some clones in this sample may be carry-over from other donors' samples. The rearrangement joins TRBV6-1 to TRBJ1-5, with unresolved D. Sequences were obtained from naive CD4+ T cells from PBMCs. Indicated subset: CD45RA+ positively selected. The CDR3 nucleotides are TGTGCCAGCAGTGAAGCGTTTCAGTCGTACCAGCCCCAGCATTTT. Translated, it gives CASSEAFQSYQPQHF.